The 7 T cell receptor beta chains below come from one sample, sequenced in a study of patients and donors after allogeneic stem cell transplantation. TCRdb redid the calling of the RT-PCR reads with MiXCR, one entry per CDR3 protein. Among about a million distinct CDR3 sequences listed, 15% to 20% were seen once. The specimen sequenced was blood, either unsorted or a sorted T cell fraction (not recorded which). These TCRs come from a human donor who was either an allogeneic HSCT recipient or a stem cell or donor lymphocyte infusion donor (not recorded which). It is not recorded whose cells these are; they may come from a transplant donor.

The rearrangement joins TRBV5-1 to TRBJ2-7; 8 nucleotides match TRBD2. Germline V gene lookup returns CDR1 SGHRS and CDR2 YFSETQ. V lost 5 bases, J lost 4 bases, and 8 bases stayed unmatched. The CDR3 spans 14 residues. CDR3 DNA sequence: TGCGCCAGCAGTCCAGCGGGGGCTAGTTACGAGCAGTACTTC. Translation gives CASSPAGASYEQYF.

The genes are TRBV5-1 and TRBJ1-6, with a weak D call TRBD1 (5 bases). The V end lost 0 bases, the J end lost 6 bases, and 10 bases lay between the germline ends. This CDR3 spans 15 amino acids. Germline values: CDR1 SGHRS, CDR2 YFSETQ. For the CDR3, the DNA is TGCGCCAGCAGCTTGGCAGGGCCTGGTAATTCACCCCTCCACTTT. As protein: CASSLAGPGNSPLHF. Supplemented by reference TRBV5-1 and TRBJ1-6, the full variable domain reads KAGVTQTPRYLIKTRGQQVTLSCSPISGHRSVSWYQQTPGQGLQFLFEYFSETQRNKGNFPGRFSGRQFSNSRSEMNVSTLELGDSALYLCASSLAGPGNSPLHFGNGTRLTVT.

This clonotype appeared a few times. This chain uses TRBV5-1 with TRBJ1-6, with no clear D. The V gene lost 4 bases and the J gene lost 7 bases, with 9 bases spanning the gap. Germline CDR1 reads SGHRS; CDR2 reads YFSETQ. The CDR3 covers 13 residues. CDR3 bases: TGCGCCAGCAGCCTCGACAAGAATTCACCCCTCCACTTT. Its protein is CASSLDKNSPLHF.

This clonotype has ten or more counts. The chain links TRBV6-5 to TRBJ2-2; tentatively, D is TRBD2 (6 bases). Trimming cost V 2 bases and J 5 bases, with 6 bases left between them. The germline gives CDR1 MNHEY, CDR2 SVGAGI. The CDR3 runs 13 residues. The DNA of the CDR3 is TGTGCCAGCAGTTACGGGAGGACCGGGGAGCTGTTTTTT. This translates into CASSYGRTGELFF.

The chain has TRBV6-2 or TRBV6-3 and TRBJ1-5; D not resolved. The CDR3 runs to 16 residues. CDR1 and CDR2 (germline): MNHEY, SVGEGT. The V and J ends lost 0 bases and 2 bases respectively, with 11 bases between them. The CDR3 loop reads CASSYSKWQGNQPQHF. The DNA of the CDR3 is TGTGCCAGCAGTTACTCTAAGTGGCAGGGCAATCAGCCCCAGCATTTT.

This rearrangement joins TRBV15 to TRBJ2-3; D remains ambiguous. The CDR3 spans 14 residues. The ends were cut back, 4 bases at V and 4 bases at J, with 12 bases in the middle. Germline lookup yields CDR1 LNHNV and CDR2 YYDKDF (reference sequence). The CDR3 region has the DNA TGTGCCACCAGCAAACTAAATCGCCCAGATACGCAGTATTTT. Translating it yields CATSKLNRPDTQYF.

The genes are TRBV21-1 and TRBJ2-5. TRBV21-1 represents a pseudogene. The CDR3 is made up of 17 amino acids. Here the CDR3 DNA reads TGTGCCAGCAGCAAGGTAGCCTTCTCGGGTTTTCGAGGGACCCAGTACTTC. This encodes CASSKVAFSGFRGTQYF.